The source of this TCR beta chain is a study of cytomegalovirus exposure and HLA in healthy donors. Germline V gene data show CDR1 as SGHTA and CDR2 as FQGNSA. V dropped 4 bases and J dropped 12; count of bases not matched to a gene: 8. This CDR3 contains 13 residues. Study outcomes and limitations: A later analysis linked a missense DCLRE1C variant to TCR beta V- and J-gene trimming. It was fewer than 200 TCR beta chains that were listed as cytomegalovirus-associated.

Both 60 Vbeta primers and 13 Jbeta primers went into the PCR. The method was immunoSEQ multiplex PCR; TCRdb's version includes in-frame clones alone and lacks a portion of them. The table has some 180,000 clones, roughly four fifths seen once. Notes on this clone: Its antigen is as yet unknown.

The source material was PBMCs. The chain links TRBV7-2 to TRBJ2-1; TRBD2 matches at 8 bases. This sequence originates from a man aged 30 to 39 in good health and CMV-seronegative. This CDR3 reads CASSSNGGVRQFF. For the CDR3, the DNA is TGTGCCAGCAGCTCAAACGGGGGGGTAAGGCAGTTCTTC.